Listed here are 14 T cell receptor beta chains from one sample, sequenced in a study of early T cells in non-severe SARS-CoV-2 infection. TCRdb re-analysed the 5' RACE reads in MiXCR, keeping a single row per CDR3 protein. The table lists tens of thousands of distinct CDR3 sequences, about 12% of them singletons, with 4% to 5.5% in the top ten. The sample was whole blood. The receptors here all came from an adult who was a healthcare worker with PCR-confirmed SARS-CoV-2 infection or an uninfected control (not recorded which).

CDR3 nucleotides: TGTGCCAGCAGCCAGGGAGAGATCTATAATTCACCCCTCCACTTT. Its translation: CASSQGEIYNSPLHF. The chain combines TRBV3-1 with TRBJ1-6; D call uncertain. Germline V gives CDR1 LGHDT, CDR2 YNNKEL (reference sequence). The V gene lost 3 bases and the J gene lost 3 bases, with 9 bases spanning the gap. The length of the CDR3 is 15 residues. The full variable domain, in which reference TRBV3-1 and TRBJ1-6 provide the parts outside the CDR3, is DTAVSQTPKYLVTQMGNDKSIKCEQNLGHDTMYWYKQDSKKFLKIMFSYNNKELIINETVPNRFSPKSPDKAHLNLHINSLELGDSAVYFCASSQGEIYNSPLHFGNGTRLTVT.

This clonotype was seen at least ten times. The chain couples TRBV6-1 to TRBJ2-4, with a possible D match to TRBD1 (5 bases). The V gene's germline CDR1 is MNHNS and CDR2 SASEGT. Between the trimmed V and J ends, which lost 6 bases and 0 bases, there was a span of 18 bases. The CDR3 contains 17 residues. The CDR3 reads CASSAKGQLLAKNIQYF. The CDR3 region has the DNA TGTGCCAGCAGCGCTAAGGGGCAGTTACTAGCCAAAAACATTCAGTACTTC.

The CDR3 bases are TGCAGTGCTAGACAGGGGGCCTTGAACACTGAAGCTTTCTTT. It yields the protein CSARQGALNTEAFF. The rearrangement links TRBV20-1 to TRBJ1-1, with 8 bases fitting TRBD1. CDR1 is DFQATT, CDR2 SNEGSKA, per germline (reference sequence). CDR3 length equals 14 residues. Trimming took 2 bases from V and 0 from J; bases not matched to a gene: 2.

The chain couples TRBV2 to TRBJ1-4; D not certain. The ends were cut back, 8 bases at V and 0 bases at J, with 16 bases in the middle. The CDR3 spans 16 residues. From germline, CDR1 is SNHLY and CDR2 FYNNEI. The CDR3 DNA reads TGTGCCAGCGTCCAGACATCCCCTGCAACTAATGAAAAACTGTTTTTT. Protein: CASVQTSPATNEKLFF.

This clonotype was seen repeatedly, ten times or more. The chain uses TRBV11-3 and TRBJ1-2; 10 nucleotides align to TRBD1. Germline V gives CDR1 SGHNT, CDR2 YENEEA. The CDR3 extends over 17 amino acids. The ends lost 5 bases at V and 6 bases at J; junction bases unmatched: 15. The CDR3 is CASSRAHRDRGLNGYTF. CDR3 nucleotides: TGTGCCAGCAGCCGAGCCCACCGGGACAGGGGTTTGAATGGCTACACCTTC.

This clonotype appeared a few times. The chain is built from TRBV7-8 and TRBJ2-2; 11 bases map to TRBD2. The CDR3 totals 16 residues. V was clipped by 5 bases and J by 2 bases; unmatched bases: 4. Germline CDR1 reads SGHVS; CDR2 reads FQNEAQ. CDR3 sequence reads: CASSLGLAVNTGELFF. Here the CDR3 DNA reads TGTGCCAGCAGCCTGGGACTAGCGGTTAACACCGGGGAGCTGTTTTTT.

V gene TRBV5-1 combines with J gene TRBJ2-7, with 7 bases aligning to TRBD1. V lost 6 bases to trimming and J lost 0 bases; unmatched junction nucleotides: 6. Germline CDR1 and CDR2: SGHRS and YFSETQ. The CDR3 extends over 14 amino acids. CDR3 sequence: CASTRGGTSYEQYF. CDR3 in DNA: TGCGCCAGCACCCGAGGGGGCACCTCCTACGAGCAGTACTTC.

This clonotype occurred a few times. The DNA for the CDR3 is TGTGCCAGCAGCTTAAGTGTTGGGCAGACCACCGGGGAGCTGTTTTTT. This encodes CASSLSVGQTTGELFF. The chain couples TRBV7-3 to TRBJ2-2; D is uncertain. CDR3 length: 16 residues. Germline CDR1 is SGHTA and CDR2 is FQGTGA. V lost 1 base and J 4 bases, leaving 13 bases between the germline ends.

The rearrangement joins TRBV12-3 or TRBV12-4 to TRBJ1-6; D possibly corresponds to TRBD1 (5 bases). V was clipped by 5 bases and J by 7 bases, with 15 bases between them. This CDR3 spans 15 amino acids. The CDR3 DNA follows: TGTGCCAGCAGTGGGAGTTACGGGGCCAATTCACCCCTCCACTTT. Translated, it gives CASSGSYGANSPLHF.

The chain recombines TRBV11-2 with TRBJ1-4, with a tentative D call TRBD1 (6 bases). CDR3 size: 14 residues. Germline CDR1 SGHAT, CDR2 FQNNGV. V shed 5 bases and J shed 8 bases, with 15 bases lying between them. CDR3 in amino acids: CASSLGAGREKLFF. For the CDR3, the DNA is TGTGCCAGCAGCCTGGGGGCAGGGCGAGAAAAACTGTTTTTT.

This clonotype was seen only a few times. The chain is built from TRBV7-8 and TRBJ2-5; D unclear. V lost 1 base to trimming and J lost 1 base, with 13 bases between them. Germline V gene data show CDR1 as SGHVS and CDR2 as FQNEAQ. This CDR3 contains 16 residues. This CDR3 reads CASSLESTAGQETQYF. CDR3 sequence (DNA): TGTGCCAGCAGCTTAGAGTCGACCGCCGGCCAAGAGACCCAGTACTTC.

The table lists this clonotype with many counts. A read error may account for a junction end that differs from germline. The chain uses TRBV7-7 and TRBJ2-5, with 10 bases aligning to TRBD1. The CDR3 runs to 17 residues. CDR1 SSHAT and CDR2 FNYEAQ come from the germline V gene (reference sequence). The CDR3 loop is CASSLALGQGSGETQYF. CDR3 DNA: TGTGCTAGCAGCTTAGCGTTGGGACAGGGGAGCGGAGAGACCCAGTACTTC.

This clonotype was picked up a small number of times. The chain joins TRBV28 to TRBJ2-7; 10 bases are shared with TRBD1. With V trimmed by 8 bases and J by 6 bases, 7 bases remained unmatched. Looked up from germline, CDR1 is MDHEN and CDR2 is SYDVKM. The CDR3 spans 13 residues. The CDR3 DNA reads TGTGCCAGCCGCGGACAGGGGGAGGGCGAGCAGTACTTC. This translates into CASRGQGEGEQYF.

The V call is TRBV2, the J call TRBJ1-5, with D unresolved. Deletions cut 4 bases from V and 0 bases from J, with 10 bases between. The CDR3 has 15 amino acids. Looked up from germline, CDR1 is SNHLY and CDR2 is FYNNEI. CDR3 sequence reads: CASSAGSHSNQPQHF. CDR3 bases: TGTGCCAGCAGTGCAGGAAGTCATAGCAATCAGCCCCAGCATTTT.